The clone carrying this T cell receptor beta chain was found a few times. CDR3 length: 19 amino acids. This sample stems from a study of blood T cell repertoires in COVID-19. Study as a whole: COVID-19 samples, acute and convalescent, were from the United States, Italy and Spain. T cells, B-cell-depleted T cells, or PBMCs provided the cDNA or gDNA that served as material.

Per the original data handling: Amplification with reference gene primers provided the estimates of nucleated cell counts. This table comes from immunoSEQ multiplex PCR, and its TCRdb copy is limited to in-frame clones, with some not included. The D gene and trimming were derived from the DNA, and the V and J assignments and clone size from that table. The table records approximately 170,000 clones, less than 80% of them present only once. The study drew participants aged about 18 to 89 years from roughly 25 US areas. The sequenced material came from PBMCs or T cells enriched from blood (not recorded which). The chain uses TRBV21-1 and TRBJ1-3; TRBD1, as called in the table, went unchecked against the DNA. TRBV21-1 is a pseudogene segment. The source of this sequence is a woman aged 70-85 years in a cohort exposed to, infected with or recovered from COVID-19 (not recorded which). The CDR3 bases are TGTGCCAGCAGCATCGCCCTTGGGGGCGAACCATACTCTGGAAACACCATATATTTT. It specifies CASSIALGGEPYSGNTIYF.